This TCR beta chain was sequenced for a study of chemoradiotherapy in HPV16-positive cancers. Study summary: A couple of HPV16-positive patients' cells yielded candidate HPV-specific clones and common motifs. Study observations and caveats: In HPV16-positive patients, HPV-responsive T-cell expansion tracked better recurrence-free survival. Functional assays defining HPV-specific T cells used only a couple of HPV16-positive patients. Candidate HPV-specific clones and E7-related TCR motifs grew in tumor during treatment.

As to this clone: Its antigen is currently unknown.

Germline-derived CDR1 and CDR2 are SGHDT and YYEEEE. This CDR3 is built from 16 residues. After removal of 3 bases from V and 0 bases from J, the junction contained 7 bases not matched to a gene. Profiling relied on immunoSEQ multiplex PCR, and the TCRdb table lists in-frame clones only, not all of them. The sample has about 27,000 clones; 93% are singletons. The origin of this receptor is a human donor with HPV-associated anogenital cancer. The material sequenced was blood, taken from a patient who underwent chemoradiotherapy. The chain has TRBV5-6 and TRBJ2-3, with 7 nucleotides matching TRBD1. The CDR3 nucleotides read TGTGCCAGCAGCTATCGGACAGGATCTAGCACAGATACGCAGTATTTT. This codes for CASSYRTGSSTDTQYF.